Below, 18 T cell receptor beta chains from the same sample are listed, as sequenced in a study of cytomegalovirus exposure and HLA in healthy donors. The PCR used 60 Vbeta and 13 Jbeta primers. Data came from immunoSEQ multiplex PCR; TCRdb stores just in-frame clones and leaves some out. The sample holds about 150,000 clones, about two thirds seen once. Sequencing input: PBMCs. Source of these receptors: an older woman in good health and CMV-seropositive.

The rearrangement uses TRBV2 and TRBJ2-1; D gene ambiguous. This CDR3 comprises 13 residues. Trimming took 5 bases from V and 4 from J, leaving 9 bases between them. Germline V gene data show CDR1 as SNHLY and CDR2 as FYNNEI. The CDR3 DNA reads as TGTGCCAGCAGTACCAACGGTTACAATGAGCAGTTCTTC. This codes for CASSTNGYNEQFF.

The chain combines TRBV5-1 with TRBJ2-5; TRBD1 aligns across 8 bases. J gave up 5 bases and V 0 bases, and 6 bases lay outside the gene matches. CDR1 is SGHRS and CDR2 is YFSETQ in the germline V gene. CDR3 size: 15 residues. DNA for the CDR3: TGCGCCAGCAGCTTGGCTCCAGGGGGCTTGGAGACCCAGTACTTC. This translates into CASSLAPGGLETQYF.

The sample holds one count of this clone. The rearrangement uses TRBV11-2 and TRBJ2-7; TRBD2 matches 7 bases. V dropped 2 bases and J dropped 2; count of bases not matched to a gene: 9. Germline V lookup: CDR1 SGHAT, CDR2 FQNNGV. This CDR3 has 16 amino acids. CDR3 protein: CASSLISGYGPYEQYF. The CDR3 DNA follows: TGTGCCAGCAGCTTAATTAGCGGGTACGGTCCCTACGAGCAGTACTTC.

The chain carries TRBV7-8 and TRBJ1-5, with 8 bases fitting TRBD1. In germline, CDR1 is SGHVS, CDR2 FQNEAQ. V lost 1 base to trimming and J lost 3 bases; unmatched junction nucleotides: 14. The CDR3 runs 19 residues. CDR3 DNA: TGTGCCAGCAGCTTAGGAGGGGGATGGGCAGGGGGCCTCAATCAGCCCCAGCATTTT. Protein product: CASSLGGGWAGGLNQPQHF.

In this sample, this clone turned up a few times. This chain uses TRBV5-4 with TRBJ2-7; TRBD1 matches 10 bases. This CDR3 region has 15 residues. V shed 5 bases and J 2 bases; nucleotides not matched to a gene: 7. Germline V CDR1 and CDR2: SGHNT, YYREEE (reference sequence). CDR3 DNA: TGTGCCAGCAGTCCTGACAGGGGGCGAACCTACGAGCAGTACTTC. Translating gives CASSPDRGRTYEQYF. Looking up the rest from reference TRBV5-4 and TRBJ2-7 gives the full variable domain: ETGVTQSPTHLIKTRGQQVTLRCSSQSGHNTVSWYQQALGQGPQFIFQYYREEENGRGNFPPRFSGLQFPNYSSELNVNALELDDSALYLCASSPDRGRTYEQYFGPGTRLTVT.

V and J are TRBV4-1 and TRBJ2-7, with TRBD1 identical over 9 bases. Trimming at V came to 0 bases and at J to 4 bases, leaving 7 bases not matched to a gene. Looked up from germline, CDR1 is MGHRA and CDR2 is YSYEKL. The CDR3 spans 16 residues. The CDR3 coding sequence is TGCGCCAGCAGCCAAGATCGGGGGGACAGGGTGTACGAGCAGTACTTC. Translated, it gives CASSQDRGDRVYEQYF.

The chain couples TRBV6-1 to TRBJ2-2, with a possible D match to TRBD1 (6 bases). Trimming stripped 4 bases from V and 3 bases from J, with 9 bases between. The germline gives CDR1 MNHNS, CDR2 SASEGT. The CDR3 extends over 14 amino acids. The CDR3 sequence: CASSGDIDTGELFF. The CDR3 DNA is TGTGCCAGCAGTGGGGACATCGACACCGGGGAGCTGTTTTTT.

The CDR3 DNA sequence: TGCGCCAGCAGCTTGATGCGGGACAGGGGTGCATATGGCTACACCTTC. Its translation is CASSLMRDRGAYGYTF. This sequence joins TRBV5-1 and TRBJ1-2, with 10 bases aligning to TRBD1. The CDR3 extends over 16 amino acids. The V gene end was trimmed by 1 base and the J gene end by 5 bases; junction bases not matched to a gene: 8. Per the germline V gene, CDR1 is SGHRS and CDR2 is YFSETQ.

V and J are TRBV7-2 and TRBJ2-7; TRBD2 matches at 15 bases. The J segment lost 12 bases and the V segment lost 5 bases, leaving 5 bases of the junction unmatched. The CDR3 runs 13 residues. In germline, CDR1 is SGHTA, CDR2 FQGNSA. The CDR3 here is CASSQGLAGGRYF. DNA for the CDR3: TGTGCCAGCAGCCAGGGACTAGCGGGAGGTCGGTACTTC.

The chain has TRBV19 and TRBJ2-7, with 7 bases aligning to TRBD1. V was pared by 5 bases and J by 2 bases, with 9 bases of the junction left unmatched. Looked up from germline, CDR1 is LNHDA and CDR2 is SQIVND (reference sequence). The CDR3 covers 15 residues. Here the CDR3 reads CASSLTGTATYEQYF. The CDR3 region has the DNA TGTGCCAGTAGTTTGACAGGGACAGCCACCTACGAGCAGTACTTC. The variable domain in full, completed from reference TRBV19 and TRBJ2-7, reads DGGITQSPKYLFRKEGQNVTLSCEQNLNHDAMYWYRQDPGQGLRLIYYSQIVNDFQKGDIAEGYSVSREKKESFPLTVTSAQKNPTAFYLCASSLTGTATYEQYFGPGTRLTVT.

The chain joins TRBV28 to TRBJ1-5; 8 bases match TRBD1. The V segment lost 5 bases and the J segment 4 bases; nucleotides outside the gene matches: 7. The CDR3 is 15 residues long. The germline V gene has CDR1 MDHEN and CDR2 SYDVKM. Here the CDR3 DNA reads TGTGCCAGCAGTCCATCAGGGGGCGCAAATCAGCCCCAGCATTTT. Protein product: CASSPSGGANQPQHF.

The chain has TRBV4-1 and TRBJ1-2, with a weak D call TRBD1 (6 bases). CDR3 length equals 14 residues. With 3 bases removed from V and 6 bases from J, the gap between germline ends came to 14 bases. Germline V lookup: CDR1 MGHRA, CDR2 YSYEKL. CDR3 DNA: TGCGCCAGCAGCCAGCGGACAGAGACGCATGGCTACACCTTC. Its protein is CASSQRTETHGYTF.

This chain uses TRBV7-2 with TRBJ2-5; D is unresolved. The ends were cut back, 6 bases at V and 5 bases at J, with 10 bases in the middle. Germline V lookup: CDR1 SGHTA, CDR2 FQGNSA. This CDR3 has 12 residues. CDR3 sequence reads: CASREDSETQYF. The CDR3 region has the DNA TGTGCCAGCAGGGAAGACTCTGAGACCCAGTACTTC.

This rearrangement joins TRBV7-9 to TRBJ1-4; 9 positions agree with TRBD1. This CDR3 region has 14 residues. The V gene end was trimmed by 6 bases and the J gene end by 7 bases; junction bases not matched to a gene: 6. Per germline, CDR1 SEHNR and CDR2 FQNEAQ (reference sequence). DNA of the CDR3: TGTGCCAGCAGTACGGGGACAGGGAGTGAAAAACTGTTTTTT. It yields the protein CASSTGTGSEKLFF. Combining the CDR3 with reference TRBV7-9 and TRBJ1-4 gives the whole variable domain DTGVSQNPRHKITKRGQNVTFRCDPISEHNRLYWYRQTLGQGPEFLTYFQNEAQLEKSRLLSDRFSAERPKGSFSTLEIQRTEQGDSAMYLCASSTGTGSEKLFFGSGTQLSVL.

This sequence joins TRBV28 and TRBJ1-5; the match to TRBD1 covers 7 bases. The CDR3 is 15 residues long. The germline gives CDR1 MDHEN, CDR2 SYDVKM. Unmatched junction bases numbered 9, after V lost 7 bases and J lost 3 bases. The CDR3 here is CASNRQGTLNQPQHF. CDR3 nucleotides: TGTGCCAGCAACCGACAGGGAACCCTCAATCAGCCCCAGCATTTT.

The gene calls are TRBV6-1 and TRBJ2-1; a weak D match, TRBD2 (6 bases). Germline V gives CDR1 MNHNS, CDR2 SASEGT. The CDR3 runs to 17 residues. V was trimmed by 1 base and J by 5 bases, leaving 18 bases between them. The DNA for the CDR3 is TGTGCCAGCAGTGAAGATAGGCTAGCGCACAAGAACAATGAGCAGTTCTTC. This gives the protein CASSEDRLAHKNNEQFF.

V is TRBV15 and J is TRBJ1-4; perhaps TRBD1 as D (5 bases). Germline values: CDR1 LNHNV, CDR2 YYDKDF (reference sequence). The length of the CDR3 is 16 residues. V lost 5 bases and J lost 2, with 15 bases in between. Written as DNA, the CDR3 is TGTGCCACCAGCCCACGCTCAGGGAACACTAATGAAAAACTGTTTTTT. Amino acid sequence: CATSPRSGNTNEKLFF.

The J gene is TRBJ2-7, the V gene TRBV5-1; 7 nucleotides agree with TRBD1. Germline lookup yields CDR1 SGHRS and CDR2 YFSETQ. J lost 2 bases, V lost 6 bases, and 11 bases had no gene match. This CDR3 is built from 15 residues. The CDR3 DNA reads TGCGCCAGCAATTTGGAAGAGGGGGCGCCCTACGAGCAGTACTTC. Translating it yields CASNLEEGAPYEQYF.